This T cell receptor beta chain was recovered during a study of shared T cell receptors in the human thymus. Repertoires were generated with immunoSEQ multiplex PCR, while TCRdb's copy carries only in-frame clones and drops some. The table lists 550,000 to 800,000 clones, 80% to 90% of them singletons. CDR3 length equals 15 residues. Trimming took off 2 bases at V and 5 bases at J, with 16 bases between the two ends. In germline, CDR1 is SGHRS, CDR2 YFSETQ. In this sample, this clone turned up once. This sample was also put to use in a study of human thymus T cells. Turning to that study: Healthy Finnish infants undergoing corrective surgery for congenital heart defects were used as donors. Corrective heart surgery yielded the resections from which the thymus tissue came. Seemingly biased V and J gene usage marked thymic and blood repertoires. Related reports documented highly overlapping thymic repertoires among unrelated individuals.

This sequence was found in a girl in the first two years of life with a congenital heart defect. Sequenced sample: thymocytes. This chain connects TRBV5-1 to TRBJ2-5; weak D call: TRBD2 (6 bases). The CDR3 DNA reads as TGCGCCAGCAGCTTAAACTCGGGGGATTGGGAGACCCAGTACTTC. Protein product: CASSLNSGDWETQYF.